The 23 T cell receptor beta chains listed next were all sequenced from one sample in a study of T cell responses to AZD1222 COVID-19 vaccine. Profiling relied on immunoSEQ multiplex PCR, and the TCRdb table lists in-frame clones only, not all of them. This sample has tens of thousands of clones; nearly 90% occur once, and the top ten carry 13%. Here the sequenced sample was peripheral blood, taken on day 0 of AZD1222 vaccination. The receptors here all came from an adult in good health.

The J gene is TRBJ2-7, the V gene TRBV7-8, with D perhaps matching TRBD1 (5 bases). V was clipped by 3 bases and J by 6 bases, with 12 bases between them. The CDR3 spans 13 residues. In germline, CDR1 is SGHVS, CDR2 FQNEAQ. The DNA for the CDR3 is TGTGCCAGCAGCTTCCAAGGGGTCGGCGAGCAGTACTTC. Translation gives CASSFQGVGEQYF.

The CDR3 DNA sequence: TGTGCCAGCAGCACAACACAGGGAGGCGAGCAGTACTTC. This sequence encodes CASSTTQGGEQYF. The V gene is TRBV5-5, the J gene TRBJ2-7, with D perhaps matching TRBD1 or TRBD2 (6 bases each). Germline CDR1 and CDR2: SGHKS and YYEKEE (reference sequence). CDR3 size: 13 residues. Trimming pared 4 bases from V and 6 bases from J, leaving 14 bases between.

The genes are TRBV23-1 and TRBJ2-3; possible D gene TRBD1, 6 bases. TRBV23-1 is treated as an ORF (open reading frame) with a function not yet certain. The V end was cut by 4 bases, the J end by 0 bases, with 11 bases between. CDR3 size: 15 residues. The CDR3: CASSRVGASTDTQYF. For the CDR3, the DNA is TGCGCCAGCAGTCGAGTGGGGGCTAGCACAGATACGCAGTATTTT.

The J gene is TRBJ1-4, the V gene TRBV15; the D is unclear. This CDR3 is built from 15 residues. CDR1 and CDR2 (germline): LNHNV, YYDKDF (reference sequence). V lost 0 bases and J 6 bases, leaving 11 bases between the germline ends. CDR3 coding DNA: TGTGCCACCAGCAGAGATCGCAGGTTACATGAAAAACTGTTTTTT. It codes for CATSRDRRLHEKLFF.

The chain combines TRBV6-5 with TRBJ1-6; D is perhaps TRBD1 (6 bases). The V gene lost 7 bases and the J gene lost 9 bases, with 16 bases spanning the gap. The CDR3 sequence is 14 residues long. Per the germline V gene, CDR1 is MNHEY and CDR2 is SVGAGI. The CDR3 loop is CASMRWQGSSPLHF. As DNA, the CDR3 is TGTGCCAGCATGAGGTGGCAGGGGAGTTCACCCCTCCACTTT.

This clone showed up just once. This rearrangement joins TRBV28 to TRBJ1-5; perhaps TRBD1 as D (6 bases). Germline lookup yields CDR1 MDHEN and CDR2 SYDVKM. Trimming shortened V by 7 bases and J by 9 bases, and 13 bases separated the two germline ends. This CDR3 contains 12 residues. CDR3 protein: CASTRTVPPQHF. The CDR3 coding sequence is TGTGCCAGCACCCGGACAGTCCCGCCCCAGCATTTT.

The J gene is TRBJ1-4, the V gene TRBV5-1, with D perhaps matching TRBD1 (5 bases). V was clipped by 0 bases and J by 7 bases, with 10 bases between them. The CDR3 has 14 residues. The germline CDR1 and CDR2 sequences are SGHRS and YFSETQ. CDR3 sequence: CASSLGGGSEKLFF. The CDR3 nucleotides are TGCGCCAGCAGCTTGGGCGGGGGGTCTGAAAAACTGTTTTTT.

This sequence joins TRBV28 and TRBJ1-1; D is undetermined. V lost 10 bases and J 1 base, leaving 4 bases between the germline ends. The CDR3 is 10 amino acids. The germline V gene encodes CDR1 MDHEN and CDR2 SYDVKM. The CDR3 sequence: CATENTEAFF. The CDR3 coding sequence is TGTGCCACGGAGAACACTGAAGCTTTCTTT.

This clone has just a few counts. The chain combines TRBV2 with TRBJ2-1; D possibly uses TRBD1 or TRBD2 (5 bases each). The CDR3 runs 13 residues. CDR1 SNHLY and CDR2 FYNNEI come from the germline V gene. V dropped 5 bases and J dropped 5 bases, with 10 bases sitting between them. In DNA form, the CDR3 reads TGTGCCAGCAGTCGGGACGCCAACAATGAGCAGTTCTTC. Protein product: CASSRDANNEQFF.

This CDR3 reads CASHETGSRNTEAFF. CDR3 bases: TGCGCCAGCCATGAAACGGGCAGTCGGAACACTGAAGCTTTCTTT. This chain uses TRBV5-1 with TRBJ1-1; D is uncertain. The CDR3 loop spans 15 amino acids. V gave up 7 bases and J gave up 1 base, with 17 bases separating them. Germline CDR1 and CDR2: SGHRS and YFSETQ.

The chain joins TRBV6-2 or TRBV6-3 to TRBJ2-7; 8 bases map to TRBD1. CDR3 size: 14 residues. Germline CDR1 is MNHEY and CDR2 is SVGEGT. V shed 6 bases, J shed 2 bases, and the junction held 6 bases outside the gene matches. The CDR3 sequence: CASRPTGGTYEQYF. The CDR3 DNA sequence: TGTGCCAGCAGGCCTACAGGGGGGACCTACGAGCAGTACTTC.

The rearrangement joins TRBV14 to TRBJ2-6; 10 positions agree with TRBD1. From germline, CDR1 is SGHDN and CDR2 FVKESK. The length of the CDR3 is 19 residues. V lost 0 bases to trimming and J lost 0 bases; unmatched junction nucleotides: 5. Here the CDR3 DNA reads TGTGCCAGCAGCCAAGATCTTTGGACAGGGGGCTCTGGGGCCAACGTCCTGACTTTC. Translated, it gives CASSQDLWTGGSGANVLTF. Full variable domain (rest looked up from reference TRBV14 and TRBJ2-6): EAGVTQFPSHSVIEKGQTVTLRCDPISGHDNLYWYRRVMGKEIKFLLHFVKESKQDESGMPNNRFLAERTGGTYSTLKVQPAELEDSGVYFCASSQDLWTGGSGANVLTFGAGSRLTVL.

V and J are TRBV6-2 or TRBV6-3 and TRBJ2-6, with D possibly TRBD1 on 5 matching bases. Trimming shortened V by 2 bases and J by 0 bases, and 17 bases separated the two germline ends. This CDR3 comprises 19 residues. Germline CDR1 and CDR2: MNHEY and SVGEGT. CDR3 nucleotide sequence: TGTGCCAGCAGTTACCGATTAAGACAGACCTACTCTGGGGCCAACGTCCTGACTTTC. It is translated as CASSYRLRQTYSGANVLTF.

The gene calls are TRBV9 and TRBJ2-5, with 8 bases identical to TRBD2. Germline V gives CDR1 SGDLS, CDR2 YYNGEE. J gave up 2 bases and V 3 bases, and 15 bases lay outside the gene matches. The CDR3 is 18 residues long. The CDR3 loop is CASSGETGIAGLQETQYF. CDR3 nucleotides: TGTGCCAGCAGCGGGGAGACGGGGATAGCGGGGCTGCAAGAGACCCAGTACTTC.

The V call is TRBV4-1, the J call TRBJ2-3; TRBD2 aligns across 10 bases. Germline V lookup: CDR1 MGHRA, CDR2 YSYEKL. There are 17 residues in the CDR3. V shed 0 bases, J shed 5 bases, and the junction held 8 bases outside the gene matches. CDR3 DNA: TGCGCCAGCAGCCAAGACAGCGGGGGGGCCAAGGGAGATACGCAGTATTTT. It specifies CASSQDSGGAKGDTQYF.

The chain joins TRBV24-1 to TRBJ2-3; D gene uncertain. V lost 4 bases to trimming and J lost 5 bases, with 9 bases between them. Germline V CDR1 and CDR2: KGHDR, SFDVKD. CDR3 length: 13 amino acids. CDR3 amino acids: CATSEEWRDTQYF. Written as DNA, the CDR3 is TGTGCCACCAGTGAGGAATGGAGAGATACGCAGTATTTT.

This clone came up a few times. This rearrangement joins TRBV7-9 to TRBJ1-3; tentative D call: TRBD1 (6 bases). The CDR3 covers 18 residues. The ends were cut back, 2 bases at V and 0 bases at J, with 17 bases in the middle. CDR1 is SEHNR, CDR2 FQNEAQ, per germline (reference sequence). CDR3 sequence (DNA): TGTGCCAGCAGCTTATCCTCCGGGACAACAAGCTCTGGAAACACCATATATTTT. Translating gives CASSLSSGTTSSGNTIYF.

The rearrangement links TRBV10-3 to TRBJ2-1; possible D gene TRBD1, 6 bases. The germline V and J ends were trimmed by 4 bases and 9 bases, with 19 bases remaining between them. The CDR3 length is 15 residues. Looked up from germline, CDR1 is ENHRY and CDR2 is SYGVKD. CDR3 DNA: TGTGCCATCAGTGCTGGAGACAGGTTCACGGTTGAGCAGTTCTTC. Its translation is CAISAGDRFTVEQFF.

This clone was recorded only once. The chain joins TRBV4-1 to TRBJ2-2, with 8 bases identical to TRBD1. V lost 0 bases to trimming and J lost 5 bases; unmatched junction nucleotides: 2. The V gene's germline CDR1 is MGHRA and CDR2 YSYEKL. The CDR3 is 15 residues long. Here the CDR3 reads CASSQDTGGTGELFF. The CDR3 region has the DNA TGCGCCAGCAGCCAAGATACAGGGGGGACCGGGGAGCTGTTTTTT.

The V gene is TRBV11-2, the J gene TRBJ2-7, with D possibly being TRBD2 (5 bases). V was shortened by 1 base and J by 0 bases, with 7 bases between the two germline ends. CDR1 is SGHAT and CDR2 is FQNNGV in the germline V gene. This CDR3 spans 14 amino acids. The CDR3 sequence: CASSLAAGSYEQYF. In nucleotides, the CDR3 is TGTGCCAGCAGCTTAGCCGCGGGCTCCTACGAGCAGTACTTC.

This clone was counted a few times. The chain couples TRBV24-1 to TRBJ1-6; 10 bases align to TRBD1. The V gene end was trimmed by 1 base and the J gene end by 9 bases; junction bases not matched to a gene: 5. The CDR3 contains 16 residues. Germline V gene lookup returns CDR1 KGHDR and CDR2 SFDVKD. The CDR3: CATSDLADRGTSPLHF. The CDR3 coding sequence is TGTGCCACCAGTGATTTAGCGGACAGGGGGACTTCACCCCTCCACTTT.

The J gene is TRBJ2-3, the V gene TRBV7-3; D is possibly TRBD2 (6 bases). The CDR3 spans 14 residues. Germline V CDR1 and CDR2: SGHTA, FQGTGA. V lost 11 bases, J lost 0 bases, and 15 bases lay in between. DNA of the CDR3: TGTGCCTCTAGAGGAGGGCTTAGCACAGATACGCAGTATTTT. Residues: CASRGGLSTDTQYF. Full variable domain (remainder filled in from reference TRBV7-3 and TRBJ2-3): GAGVSQTPSNKVTEKGKYVELRCDPISGHTALYWYRQSLGQGPEFLIYFQGTGAADDSGLPNDRFFAVRPEGSVSTLKIQRTERGDSAVYLCASRGGLSTDTQYFGPGTRLTVL.

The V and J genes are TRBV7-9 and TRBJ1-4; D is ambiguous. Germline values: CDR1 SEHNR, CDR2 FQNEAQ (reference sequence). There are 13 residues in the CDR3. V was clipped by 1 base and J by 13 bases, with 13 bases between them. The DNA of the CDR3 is TGTGCCAGCAGCTTAGAGGCGGCCAGTTTACTGTTTTTT. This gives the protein CASSLEAASLLFF.